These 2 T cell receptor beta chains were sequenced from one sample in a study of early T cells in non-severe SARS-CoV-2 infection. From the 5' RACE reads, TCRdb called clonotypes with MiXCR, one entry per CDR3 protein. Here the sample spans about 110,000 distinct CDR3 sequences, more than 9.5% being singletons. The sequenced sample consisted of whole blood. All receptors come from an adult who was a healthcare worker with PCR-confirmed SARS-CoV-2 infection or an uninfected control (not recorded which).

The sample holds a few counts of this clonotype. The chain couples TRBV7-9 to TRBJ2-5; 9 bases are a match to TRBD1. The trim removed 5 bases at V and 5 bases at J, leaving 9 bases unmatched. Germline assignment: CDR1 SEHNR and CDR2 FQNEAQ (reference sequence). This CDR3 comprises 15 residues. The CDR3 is CASSAGQGRIETQYF. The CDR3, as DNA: TGTGCCAGCAGCGCGGGACAGGGAAGGATTGAGACCCAGTACTTC. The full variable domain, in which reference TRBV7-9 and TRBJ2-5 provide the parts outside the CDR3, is DTGVSQNPRHKITKRGQNVTFRCDPISEHNRLYWYRQTLGQGPEFLTYFQNEAQLEKSRLLSDRFSAERPKGSFSTLEIQRTEQGDSAMYLCASSAGQGRIETQYFGPGTRLLVL.

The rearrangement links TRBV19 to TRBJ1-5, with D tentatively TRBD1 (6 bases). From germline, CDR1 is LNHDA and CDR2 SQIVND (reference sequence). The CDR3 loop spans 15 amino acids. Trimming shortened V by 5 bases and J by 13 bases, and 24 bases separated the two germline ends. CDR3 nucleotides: TGTGCCAGTAGTGGCCTCACGGGGGGCGGCCAGCTACAGCATTTT. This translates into CASSGLTGGGQLQHF.